This T cell receptor (beta chain) originates from a study of siplizumab effects on memory and regulatory T cells (dated by TCRdb to between 2017 and 2020). Concerning the study at large: The study examined how the anti-CD2 antibody siplizumab affects alloreactive T-cell subsets in allogeneic mixed lymphocyte reactions built from human PBMCs. Findings and caveats that apply to the study as a whole: Siplizumab significantly lowered the cumulative frequency of alloreactive sequences that could be traced to unstimulated CD4+ memory T cells. For roughly 80-97% of proliferating CD4+ or CD8+ clones, no naive or memory phenotype could be assigned. Sequences below about 10^-5 frequency were poorly captured, so only a minor fraction of alloreactive clones could be mapped to unstimulated subsets. Unstimulated naive T cells appeared to be more diverse than memory T cells, and naive cells seemed to make a substantial contribution to the alloresponse. Of the alloreactive CD4+ clones that could be mapped, the Treg-derived share averaged almost 70% with siplizumab compared with around 25% in control reactions. No functional confirmation was obtained for the suppressive function of proliferating Tregs from siplizumab cultures.

Sorted unstimulated T cells and proliferating T cells recovered from mixed lymphocyte reactions were subjected to TCRbeta CDR3 sequencing. Fresh whole blood from nine to eleven HLA-typed healthy donors was used to isolate PBMCs. Unstimulated CD4+ non-regulatory T cells were FACS-sorted to map the origin of alloreactive clones. Library generation was performed with the immunoSEQ multiplex PCR assay. Each sample had roughly 90,000 TCR templates assayed by the deep sequencing platform. Genomic DNA extracted from sorted T cells was used for TCRbeta CDR3 sequencing. Turning to the authors' computational methods: The R programming language was used for clonal analysis of the TCRbeta CDR3 data. Unstimulated samples were compared with post-reaction CFSE-low samples to define alloreactive CD4+ and CD8+ clones. Alloreactive CD4+ clones were assigned to regulatory or non-regulatory origin by matching sequences to sorted unstimulated Treg and non-Treg repertoires. TCRdb obtained this table from immuneACCESS and retained in-frame rearrangements with V and J assigned. These tables miss some clones; where compared with another copy, unresolved V genes account for less than half of the shortfall, and the remainder is unexplained. The V and J calls and clone size are taken from that table; D and trimming were inferred from the DNA. The table for this sample lists about 100,000 clones; about 93% of them were counted only once. Roughly 1.3% of the sample goes to the ten largest clones.

As to this clone: Its binding antigen is unknown. Base qualities are missing; no much larger clone stands one base away.

Based on the germline V gene (reference sequence), the CDR1 and CDR2 sequences are LNHNV and YYDKDF. The CDR3 runs 12 amino acids, cysteine and phenylalanine included. The only DNA kept is the CDR3, 36 bases in frame from the first base. Cut back by 0 bases and 10 bases, the V and J ends lie 9 bases apart. The clonotype was recovered from a human donor in good health. The specimen sequenced was non-Treg CD4+ T cells sorted from blood. What this sample's cell subset or site label stands for: FACS-sorted unstimulated CD4+ non-regulatory T cells. This sequence uses TRBV15 and TRBJ1-1, with the D gene not confidently named. The DNA sequence follows: TGTGCCACCAGCAGAGATCGGGTTGGAGCTTTCTTT. Its protein is CATSRDRVGAFF.